The entry that follows covers one T cell receptor beta chain sequence. No antigen is known for it. Sequencing used immunoSEQ multiplex PCR; TCRdb keeps in-frame clones, though not all of them. Here the sample spans about 120,000 clones, more than 85% being singletons. The sample is drawn from a study of T cell responses to AZD1222 COVID-19 vaccine. Trimming removed 5 bases from V and 7 bases from J, with 21 bases in between. The CDR3 extends over 15 amino acids. Germline loops: CDR1 SEHNR, CDR2 FQNEAQ (reference sequence). Overall study findings and caveats: Clonal diversity was possibly underestimated, and white British individuals and females predominated among donors. Vaccination with two AZD1222 doses was followed by a rise in Spike-specific TCR breadth and depth. No day 14 peak samples; only post-peak repertoires were characterized.

This specimen was peripheral blood, taken 28 days after the second AZD1222 dose. This clonotype was sampled from an adult who received the AZD1222 COVID-19 vaccine. V and J are TRBV7-9 and TRBJ2-7; D is perhaps TRBD2 (6 bases). The CDR3 loop is CASSLPGTPSGEQYF. CDR3 nucleotides: TGTGCCAGCAGCCTCCCCGGGACTCCTTCGGGGGAGCAGTACTTC.